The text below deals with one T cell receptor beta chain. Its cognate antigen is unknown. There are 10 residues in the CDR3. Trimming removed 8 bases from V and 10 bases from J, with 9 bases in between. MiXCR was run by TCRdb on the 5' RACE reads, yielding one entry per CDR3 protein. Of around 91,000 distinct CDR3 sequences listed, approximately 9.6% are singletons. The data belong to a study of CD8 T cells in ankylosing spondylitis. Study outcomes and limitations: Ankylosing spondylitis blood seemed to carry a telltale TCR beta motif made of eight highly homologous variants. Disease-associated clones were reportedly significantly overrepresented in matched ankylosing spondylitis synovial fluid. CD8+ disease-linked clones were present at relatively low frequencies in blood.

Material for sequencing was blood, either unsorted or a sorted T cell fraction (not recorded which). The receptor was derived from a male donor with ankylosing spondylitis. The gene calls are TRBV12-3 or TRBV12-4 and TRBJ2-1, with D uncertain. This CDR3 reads CASGLQEQFF. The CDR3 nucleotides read TGTGCCAGCGGCCTTCAGGAGCAGTTCTTC.